The 13 T cell receptor beta chains below all came from one sample that was sequenced in a study of identical twins. MiXCR was run by TCRdb on the 5' RACE reads, yielding one entry per CDR3 protein. Found here are under 1 million distinct CDR3 sequences, 12% of them singletons; the top ten hold around 1.6%. These data were also reused for a study on yellow fever vaccine responses in identical twins.

What was sequenced was PBMCs. The source is a young woman in good health.

This clonotype was recorded at least ten times. The genes are TRBV20-1 and TRBJ1-1; D unresolved. Trimming shortened V by 4 bases and J by 5 bases, and 8 bases separated the two germline ends. Germline V CDR1 and CDR2: DFQATT, SNEGSKA (reference sequence). The CDR3 contains 11 residues. CDR3 residues: CSAKVGTEAFF. Written as DNA, the CDR3 is TGCAGTGCTAAAGTCGGAACTGAAGCTTTCTTT.

The V gene is TRBV2, the J gene TRBJ2-7, with a weak D call TRBD2 (5 bases). Trimming cost V 7 bases and J 0 bases, with 13 bases left between them. There are 14 residues in the CDR3. Germline-derived CDR1 and CDR2 are SNHLY and FYNNEI. In DNA form, the CDR3 reads TGTGCCAGCACTTGGACGGGAAGCTCCTACGAGCAGTACGTC. It yields the protein CASTWTGSSYEQYV.

This clonotype has more than one count but fewer than ten. V gene TRBV19 combines with J gene TRBJ1-1; D not resolved. The CDR3 is 14 residues long. Trimming pared 6 bases from V and 4 bases from J, leaving 15 bases between. CDR1 and CDR2 (germline): LNHDA, SQIVND (reference sequence). The CDR3: CASRWTGVSTEAFF. As DNA, the CDR3 is TGTGCCAGTAGGTGGACTGGGGTGAGCACTGAAGCTTTCTTT.

This clonotype was found a few times. This rearrangement joins TRBV19 to TRBJ1-5; unclear D gene. V was cut by 2 bases and J by 2 bases, with 10 bases left in between. This CDR3 comprises 15 residues. From germline, CDR1 is LNHDA and CDR2 SQIVND (reference sequence). CDR3 sequence: CASSISGDGNQPQHF. The CDR3 bases are TGTGCCAGTAGTATATCCGGAGATGGCAATCAGCCCCAGCATTTT.

This chain links TRBV5-1 with TRBJ2-2; the match to TRBD2 covers 7 bases. This CDR3 has 18 residues. Germline loops: CDR1 SGHRS, CDR2 YFSETQ. V trimming: 3 bases; J trimming: 0 bases; junction bases outside the gene matches: 11. The CDR3 DNA is TGCGCCAGCAGCTCCAAGGGTAGCGGGTCCCCGAACACCGGGGAGCTGTTTTTT. Translated: CASSSKGSGSPNTGELFF. Full variable domain (missing parts from reference TRBV5-1 and TRBJ2-2): KAGVTQTPRYLIKTRGQQVTLSCSPISGHRSVSWYQQTPGQGLQFLFEYFSETQRNKGNFPGRFSGRQFSNSRSEMNVSTLELGDSALYLCASSSKGSGSPNTGELFFGEGSRLTVL.

In the case of this clonotype: This may be a read error: a much more frequent sequence differs by one nucleotide. The chain couples TRBV7-9 to TRBJ2-5; the D is unclear. Germline V gives CDR1 SEHNR, CDR2 FQNEAQ (reference sequence). Deletions cut 1 base from V and 1 base from J, with 7 bases between. CDR3 length equals 14 residues. CDR3 sequence: CASSLGFSQETQYF. CDR3 nucleotides: TGTGCCAGCAGCTTAGGTTTCAGCCAAGAGACCCAGTACTTC.

The gene calls are TRBV29-1 and TRBJ2-3, with D possibly being TRBD2 (6 bases). There are 16 residues in the CDR3. Per germline, CDR1 SQVTM and CDR2 ANQGSEA. The V end was cut by 3 bases, the J end by 2 bases, with 18 bases between. The CDR3 is CSVDGPQRAYTDTQYF. CDR3 in DNA: TGCAGCGTTGACGGGCCCCAGCGGGCCTACACAGATACGCAGTATTTT.

This chain joins TRBV24-1 and TRBJ1-5; no clear D gene. V gave up 9 bases and J gave up 0 bases, with 11 bases separating them. Germline lookup yields CDR1 KGHDR and CDR2 SFDVKD. The CDR3 covers 14 residues. The CDR3 region has the DNA TGTGCCACCCAAAGAGAGTATAGCAATCAGCCCCAGCATTTT. Protein product: CATQREYSNQPQHF.

The chain combines TRBV5-1 with TRBJ2-7, with D unclear. The CDR3 has 15 amino acids. Germline V lookup: CDR1 SGHRS, CDR2 YFSETQ. Trimming left V 4 bases short and J 1 base short, with 15 bases between. CDR3 in amino acids: CASSHARSLSYEQYF. CDR3 DNA sequence: TGCGCCAGCAGCCATGCCAGGTCTTTATCCTACGAGCAGTACTTC. Combining the CDR3 with reference TRBV5-1 and TRBJ2-7 gives the whole variable domain KAGVTQTPRYLIKTRGQQVTLSCSPISGHRSVSWYQQTPGQGLQFLFEYFSETQRNKGNFPGRFSGRQFSNSRSEMNVSTLELGDSALYLCASSHARSLSYEQYFGPGTRLTVT.

This clonotype appeared many times. This chain connects TRBV29-1 to TRBJ2-1; D gene uncertain. The germline gives CDR1 SQVTM, CDR2 ANQGSEA. The CDR3 is 15 residues long. Trimming stripped 4 bases from V and 6 bases from J, with 19 bases between. The CDR3 coding sequence is TGCAGCGTTGGAGGCGCCCCTCATATGGGCAATGAGCAGTTCTTC. This sequence encodes CSVGGAPHMGNEQFF.

This clonotype appeared a few times. V is TRBV2 and J is TRBJ2-5, with D uncertain. The CDR3 runs to 12 residues. The germline V and J ends were trimmed by 4 bases and 5 bases, with 8 bases remaining between them. Germline CDR1 reads SNHLY; CDR2 reads FYNNEI. The CDR3 spells CASSGYRETQYF. In nucleotides, the CDR3 is TGTGCCAGCAGTGGGTATCGGGAGACCCAGTACTTC.

The rearrangement joins TRBV5-1 to TRBJ2-1; no reliable D call. The V gene's germline CDR1 is SGHRS and CDR2 YFSETQ. Trimming stripped 4 bases from V and 2 bases from J, with 16 bases between. The CDR3 length is 16 residues. The CDR3 bases are TGCGCCAGCAGCCGCGATAGTGACACGGCCTACAATGAGCAGTTCTTC. Translating it yields CASSRDSDTAYNEQFF.

The chain combines TRBV4-1 with TRBJ2-2; D gene uncertain. Between the trimmed V and J ends, which lost 2 bases and 0 bases, there was a span of 13 bases. The CDR3 covers 17 residues. The germline V gene encodes CDR1 MGHRA and CDR2 YSYEKL. The CDR3 DNA reads TGCGCCAGCAGCCAAATCCCTGCTGCTGCGAACACCGGGGAGCTGTTTTTT. Residues: CASSQIPAAANTGELFF.